This passage covers 28 T cell receptor beta chains from one sample sequenced in a study of blood T cell repertoires in COVID-19. Clones were sequenced by immunoSEQ multiplex PCR, and TCRdb holds only the in-frame ones, with some missing. The profile shows about 97,000 clones, approximately 84% of them singletons. Input material: peripheral blood. The receptors stem from a man aged 65 to 79 with acute or convalescent COVID-19.

The rearrangement links TRBV19 to TRBJ2-5; maybe TRBD1 (6 bases). The CDR3 has 15 amino acids. Germline assignment: CDR1 LNHDA and CDR2 SQIVND (reference sequence). V was trimmed by 6 bases and J by 2 bases, leaving 16 bases between them. The CDR3 loop reads CASSTGWRVQETQYF. The CDR3 region has the DNA TGTGCCAGTAGCACAGGGTGGCGGGTACAAGAGACCCAGTACTTC.

The V and J genes are TRBV19 and TRBJ1-4; 7 bases line up with TRBD1. Germline CDR1 and CDR2: LNHDA and SQIVND (reference sequence). V trimming: 9 bases; J trimming: 1 base; junction bases outside the gene matches: 8. This CDR3 is 15 amino acids long. CDR3: CASQDRQGTNEKLFF. In DNA form, the CDR3 reads TGTGCCAGCCAGGACAGGCAGGGAACTAATGAAAAACTGTTTTTT. The full variable domain, with the rest looked up from reference TRBV19 and TRBJ1-4, is DGGITQSPKYLFRKEGQNVTLSCEQNLNHDAMYWYRQDPGQGLRLIYYSQIVNDFQKGDIAEGYSVSREKKESFPLTVTSAQKNPTAFYLCASQDRQGTNEKLFFGSGTQLSVL.

This clone was recorded only once. The V and J genes are TRBV29-1 and TRBJ1-5; tentative D call: TRBD1 (5 bases). Germline V gene sequence: CDR1 SQVTM, CDR2 ANQGSEA. The V end lost 5 bases, the J end lost 2 bases, and 13 bases lay between the germline ends. The CDR3 totals 14 residues. The CDR3 sequence: CSVLQGTGNQPQHF. The CDR3 DNA reads TGCAGCGTTCTTCAGGGAACAGGCAATCAGCCCCAGCATTTT.

The chain recombines TRBV30 with TRBJ1-2, with 7 nucleotides matching TRBD1. CDR1 GTSNPN and CDR2 SVGIG come from the germline V gene (reference sequence). Trimming cost V 3 bases and J 1 base; bases outside gene matches: 5. This CDR3 spans 14 amino acids. The CDR3: CAWSRDSDNYGYTF. The CDR3 region has the DNA TGTGCCTGGAGCCGGGACAGCGATAACTATGGCTACACCTTC.

J is TRBJ1-4 and V is TRBV7-9; tentative D call: TRBD1 (6 bases). V lost 7 bases, J lost 0 bases, and 15 bases lay in between. The CDR3 runs 16 residues. The germline V gene encodes CDR1 SEHNR and CDR2 FQNEAQ (reference sequence). CDR3 bases: TGTGCCAGCATCAACCCAGGGGTGGCAACTAATGAAAAACTGTTTTTT. As protein: CASINPGVATNEKLFF.

This chain links TRBV5-5 with TRBJ2-6; D is perhaps TRBD1 (6 bases). V lost 4 bases to trimming and J lost 4 bases, with 18 bases between them. Germline-derived CDR1 and CDR2 are SGHKS and YYEKEE (reference sequence). This CDR3 is 17 amino acids long. CDR3 amino acids: CASSARGDRPGANVLTF. For the CDR3, the DNA is TGTGCCAGCAGCGCCAGGGGTGATAGGCCCGGGGCCAACGTCCTGACTTTC. The entire variable domain, with the rest obtained from reference TRBV5-5 and TRBJ2-6, is as follows: DAGVTQSPTHLIKTRGQQVTLRCSPISGHKSVSWYQQVLGQGPQFIFQYYEKEERGRGNFPDRFSARQFPNYSSELNVNALLLGDSALYLCASSARGDRPGANVLTFGAGSRLTVL.

A single count supports this clone. The J gene is TRBJ1-3, the V gene TRBV11-2; possible D gene TRBD1, 6 bases. The CDR3 extends over 14 amino acids. Germline V lookup: CDR1 SGHAT, CDR2 FQNNGV. V lost 9 bases to trimming and J lost 0 bases, with 12 bases between them. The DNA for the CDR3 is TGTGCCAGTAACGGACAGAGCTCTGGAAACACCATATATTTT. Translation: CASNGQSSGNTIYF.

The V and J genes are TRBV5-1 and TRBJ2-3; 9 positions match TRBD2. This CDR3 has 15 amino acids. Germline CDR1 SGHRS, CDR2 YFSETQ. V gave up 3 bases and J gave up 1 base; unmatched junction bases: 3. The CDR3 is CASSSSSGGTDTQYF. CDR3 nucleotide sequence: TGCGCCAGCAGCTCTTCTAGCGGGGGCACAGATACGCAGTATTTT. Based on the CDR3 plus reference TRBV5-1 and TRBJ2-3, the full variable domain is KAGVTQTPRYLIKTRGQQVTLSCSPISGHRSVSWYQQTPGQGLQFLFEYFSETQRNKGNFPGRFSGRQFSNSRSEMNVSTLELGDSALYLCASSSSSGGTDTQYFGPGTRLTVL.

A single count supports this clone. The J gene is TRBJ1-1, the V gene TRBV3-1 (or the pseudogene TRBV3-2); 7 bases are a match to TRBD1. Per germline, CDR1 LGHDT and CDR2 YNNKEL (reference sequence). The CDR3 has 15 residues. Losses at the gene ends were 3 bases for V and 1 base for J; bases not matched to a gene: 5. The CDR3 sequence is CASSHTQGRNTEAFF. In DNA, the CDR3 is TGTGCCAGCAGCCATACACAGGGGCGGAACACTGAAGCTTTCTTT.

The sample holds one count of this clone. This sequence joins TRBV9 and TRBJ2-7; 11 nucleotides align to TRBD2. The CDR3 extends over 16 amino acids. Germline lookup yields CDR1 SGDLS and CDR2 YYNGEE. V lost 4 bases and J lost 2; bases outside the gene matches: 8. The CDR3 sequence: CASSPHPGLAAYEQYF. The CDR3 DNA sequence: TGTGCCAGCAGCCCTCACCCGGGACTAGCGGCCTACGAGCAGTACTTC.

This clone has only a few counts. The chain combines TRBV4-1 with TRBJ1-1; 7 nucleotides align to TRBD1. The CDR3 covers 18 residues. The V segment lost 6 bases and the J segment 1 base; nucleotides outside the gene matches: 17. CDR1 and CDR2 (germline): MGHRA, YSYEKL. CDR3 DNA sequence: TGCGCCAGCAGGCCGGGACAGCTAACTCGAAAGCCGAACACTGAAGCTTTCTTT. Protein product: CASRPGQLTRKPNTEAFF.

V usage is TRBV7-9 and J usage is TRBJ2-7; a weak D match, TRBD1 (6 bases). The CDR3 consists of 14 residues. V was shortened by 6 bases and J by 4 bases, with 16 bases between the two germline ends. Germline assignment: CDR1 SEHNR and CDR2 FQNEAQ (reference sequence). CDR3 coding DNA: TGTGCCAGCAGAGAACAGGGAGAGGGATACGAGCAGTACTTC. Translated: CASREQGEGYEQYF.

V gene TRBV6-1 combines with J gene TRBJ2-7; TRBD1 matches at 10 bases. Germline V gives CDR1 MNHNS, CDR2 SASEGT. CDR3 length: 15 amino acids. Losses at the gene ends were 0 bases for V and 2 bases for J; bases not matched to a gene: 1. The CDR3 nucleotides are TGTGCCAGCAGTGAAGCCGGGACAGGGGCCTACGAGCAGTACTTC. The encoded protein is CASSEAGTGAYEQYF.

CDR3 residues: CASSTYYRGGNEQFF. The CDR3 nucleotides are TGTGCCAGTAGTACCTATTATCGGGGGGGCAATGAGCAGTTCTTC. The chain employs TRBV19 and TRBJ2-1, with TRBD2 identical over 8 bases. Germline loops: CDR1 LNHDA, CDR2 SQIVND (reference sequence). Unmatched junction bases numbered 8, after V lost 4 bases and J lost 6 bases. The length of the CDR3 is 15 residues.

The chain couples TRBV10-3 to TRBJ2-3; 10 bases line up with TRBD2. Germline values: CDR1 ENHRY, CDR2 SYGVKD. This CDR3 is built from 14 residues. Trimming cost V 7 bases and J 5 bases; bases outside gene matches: 6. The CDR3: CAITPSGGLDTQYF. CDR3 DNA sequence: TGTGCCATCACCCCTAGCGGGGGCTTAGATACGCAGTATTTT.

This chain uses TRBV18 with TRBJ2-1; maybe TRBD2 (5 bases). This CDR3 comprises 14 residues. Germline assignment: CDR1 KGHSH and CDR2 LQKENI. V lost 4 bases, J lost 8 bases, and 15 bases lay in between. The CDR3 DNA is TGTGCCAGCTCACTAGACTATAGGTGGGATGAGCAGTTCTTC. It codes for CASSLDYRWDEQFF.

The chain recombines TRBV30 with TRBJ1-5; 9 nucleotides match TRBD1. Unmatched junction bases numbered 4, after V lost 1 base and J lost 3 bases. The CDR3 covers 15 residues. Per germline, CDR1 GTSNPN and CDR2 SVGIG (reference sequence). The CDR3 DNA reads as TGTGCCTGGAGTGCCCGACAGGGGGTCAATCAGCCCCAGCATTTT. Its protein product is CAWSARQGVNQPQHF. Full variable domain (missing parts from reference TRBV30 and TRBJ1-5): SQTIHQWPATLVQPVGSPLSLECTVEGTSNPNLYWYRQAAGRGLQLLFYSVGIGQISSEVPQNLSASRPQDRQFILSSKKLLLSDSGFYLCAWSARQGVNQPQHFGDGTRLSIL.

A single count supports this clone. The rearrangement joins TRBV15 to TRBJ2-1; 10 bases match TRBD2. V shed 8 bases, J shed 0 bases, and the junction held 4 bases outside the gene matches. Germline values: CDR1 LNHNV, CDR2 YYDKDF (reference sequence). This CDR3 is 15 amino acids long. The CDR3 nucleotides read TGTGCCACCGGAAGCGGGAGGGACTCCTACAATGAGCAGTTCTTC. Its translation is CATGSGRDSYNEQFF.

The rearrangement uses TRBV3-1 (or the pseudogene TRBV3-2) and TRBJ1-2, with D maybe TRBD1 (5 bases). CDR1 and CDR2 (germline): LGHDT, YNNKEL (reference sequence). The CDR3 is 19 amino acids. Trimming shortened V by 3 bases and J by 0 bases, and 23 bases separated the two germline ends. The DNA of the CDR3 is TGTGCCAGCAGCCACGATGGGGGGAGGGTTGGATCCACTAACTATGGCTACACCTTC. It specifies CASSHDGGRVGSTNYGYTF.

The chain carries TRBV5-4 and TRBJ1-5, with a tentative D call TRBD1 (5 bases). Per the germline V gene, CDR1 is SGHNT and CDR2 is YYREEE (reference sequence). The V end lost 1 base, the J end lost 1 base, and 6 bases lay between the germline ends. There are 14 residues in the CDR3. CDR3 in DNA: TGTGCCAGCAGCTTGCCAGGGAGCAATCAGCCCCAGCATTTT. Protein: CASSLPGSNQPQHF.

The V gene is TRBV6-6, the J gene TRBJ2-3, with D perhaps TRBD2 (6 bases). Germline CDR1 and CDR2: MNHNY and SVGAGI (reference sequence). Trimming removed 4 bases from V and 2 bases from J, with 16 bases in between. The CDR3 extends over 16 amino acids. For the CDR3, the DNA is TGTGCCAGCAGTTCCTCAACGGGAGTTCCCACAGATACGCAGTATTTT. It translates to CASSSSTGVPTDTQYF.

J is TRBJ2-1 and V is TRBV3-1 (or the pseudogene TRBV3-2); D not certain. The CDR3 sequence is 17 residues long. The V gene's germline CDR1 is LGHDT and CDR2 YNNKEL (reference sequence). Between the trimmed V and J ends, which lost 0 bases and 0 bases, there was a span of 12 bases. CDR3 protein: CASSQDIGWSSYNEQFF. CDR3 bases: TGTGCCAGCAGCCAAGATATCGGCTGGAGCTCCTACAATGAGCAGTTCTTC.

A word on this clone: Other DNA sequences in this sample translate to the same CDR3. The rearrangement links TRBV12-3 or TRBV12-4 to TRBJ2-7; TRBD1 aligns across 7 bases. Losses at the gene ends were 6 bases for V and 4 bases for J; bases not matched to a gene: 3. This CDR3 is 12 amino acids long. The CDR3 reads CASSSQGYEQYF. CDR3 DNA sequence: TGTGCCAGCAGCTCACAGGGGTACGAGCAGTACTTC.

This clone was detected only a few times. V and J are TRBV4-2 and TRBJ1-4; weak D call: TRBD1 (5 bases). Germline V gene lookup returns CDR1 LGHNA and CDR2 YNFKEQ. The V end lost 5 bases, the J end lost 5 bases, and 12 bases lay between the germline ends. CDR3 length: 14 residues. CDR3 DNA sequence: TGTGCCAGCAGCTTTGACAGAAGGAATGAAAAACTGTTTTTT. This sequence encodes CASSFDRRNEKLFF.

V gene TRBV11-2 combines with J gene TRBJ2-1; unclear D gene. The germline V gene encodes CDR1 SGHAT and CDR2 FQNNGV. Trimming took 7 bases from V and 0 from J, leaving 13 bases between them. There are 15 residues in the CDR3. Written as DNA, the CDR3 is TGTGCCAGCATGATCTCGAGAAACTCCTACAATGAGCAGTTCTTC. It yields the protein CASMISRNSYNEQFF.

CDR3 in amino acids: CAIRDRGQANTEAFF. CDR3 nucleotides: TGTGCCATCCGGGACAGGGGGCAGGCGAACACTGAAGCTTTCTTT. The V gene is TRBV10-3, the J gene TRBJ1-1; TRBD1 agrees at 12 bases. This CDR3 has 15 amino acids. CDR1 and CDR2 from the germline V gene are ENHRY and SYGVKD. V lost 8 bases and J lost 1; bases outside the gene matches: 5.

The chain is built from TRBV21-1 and TRBJ1-5; TRBD1, the D gene given by the table, was not confirmed from the DNA. TRBV21-1 is a pseudogene segment. The CDR3 contains 16 residues. CDR3 amino acids: CASSKDGSGGFQPQHF. The CDR3 region has the DNA TGTGCCAGCAGCAAAGATGGATCAGGGGGCTTCCAGCCCCAGCATTTT.

The V call is TRBV5-4, the J call TRBJ1-6; D is ambiguous. Germline V gives CDR1 SGHNT, CDR2 YYREEE (reference sequence). The CDR3 extends over 14 amino acids. Trimming removed 1 base from V and 7 bases from J, with 9 bases in between. The CDR3 spells CASSLRAGNSPLHF. The DNA of the CDR3 is TGTGCCAGCAGCTTGAGGGCGGGGAATTCACCCCTCCACTTT.